This TCR beta chain is drawn from a study of T cell responses to AZD1222 COVID-19 vaccine. Whole-study results and caveats: Once two AZD1222 doses were given, Spike-specific TCR breadth and depth went up. Baseline antibody screening turned up just six seropositive AZD1222 recipients. No repertoire was sampled before or during the peak T cell response, only after it.

Notes on this clone: Its matching antigen is unknown.

Repertoires were generated with immunoSEQ multiplex PCR, while TCRdb's copy carries only in-frame clones and drops some. Of about 100,000 clones in the sample, about 88% were seen once. The TCR was taken from an adult in good health. The sample was peripheral blood, taken on day 0 of AZD1222 vaccination.

The CDR3 coding sequence is TGTGCCACCAGTGACCAACAGGGGGGCTCCTACAATGAGCAGTTCTTC. Amino acid sequence: CATSDQQGGSYNEQFF. The genes are TRBV24-1 and TRBJ2-1; 8 bases align to TRBD1. Trimming at V came to 4 bases and at J to 0 bases, leaving 4 bases not matched to a gene. The CDR3 contains 16 residues. From germline, CDR1 is KGHDR and CDR2 SFDVKD.